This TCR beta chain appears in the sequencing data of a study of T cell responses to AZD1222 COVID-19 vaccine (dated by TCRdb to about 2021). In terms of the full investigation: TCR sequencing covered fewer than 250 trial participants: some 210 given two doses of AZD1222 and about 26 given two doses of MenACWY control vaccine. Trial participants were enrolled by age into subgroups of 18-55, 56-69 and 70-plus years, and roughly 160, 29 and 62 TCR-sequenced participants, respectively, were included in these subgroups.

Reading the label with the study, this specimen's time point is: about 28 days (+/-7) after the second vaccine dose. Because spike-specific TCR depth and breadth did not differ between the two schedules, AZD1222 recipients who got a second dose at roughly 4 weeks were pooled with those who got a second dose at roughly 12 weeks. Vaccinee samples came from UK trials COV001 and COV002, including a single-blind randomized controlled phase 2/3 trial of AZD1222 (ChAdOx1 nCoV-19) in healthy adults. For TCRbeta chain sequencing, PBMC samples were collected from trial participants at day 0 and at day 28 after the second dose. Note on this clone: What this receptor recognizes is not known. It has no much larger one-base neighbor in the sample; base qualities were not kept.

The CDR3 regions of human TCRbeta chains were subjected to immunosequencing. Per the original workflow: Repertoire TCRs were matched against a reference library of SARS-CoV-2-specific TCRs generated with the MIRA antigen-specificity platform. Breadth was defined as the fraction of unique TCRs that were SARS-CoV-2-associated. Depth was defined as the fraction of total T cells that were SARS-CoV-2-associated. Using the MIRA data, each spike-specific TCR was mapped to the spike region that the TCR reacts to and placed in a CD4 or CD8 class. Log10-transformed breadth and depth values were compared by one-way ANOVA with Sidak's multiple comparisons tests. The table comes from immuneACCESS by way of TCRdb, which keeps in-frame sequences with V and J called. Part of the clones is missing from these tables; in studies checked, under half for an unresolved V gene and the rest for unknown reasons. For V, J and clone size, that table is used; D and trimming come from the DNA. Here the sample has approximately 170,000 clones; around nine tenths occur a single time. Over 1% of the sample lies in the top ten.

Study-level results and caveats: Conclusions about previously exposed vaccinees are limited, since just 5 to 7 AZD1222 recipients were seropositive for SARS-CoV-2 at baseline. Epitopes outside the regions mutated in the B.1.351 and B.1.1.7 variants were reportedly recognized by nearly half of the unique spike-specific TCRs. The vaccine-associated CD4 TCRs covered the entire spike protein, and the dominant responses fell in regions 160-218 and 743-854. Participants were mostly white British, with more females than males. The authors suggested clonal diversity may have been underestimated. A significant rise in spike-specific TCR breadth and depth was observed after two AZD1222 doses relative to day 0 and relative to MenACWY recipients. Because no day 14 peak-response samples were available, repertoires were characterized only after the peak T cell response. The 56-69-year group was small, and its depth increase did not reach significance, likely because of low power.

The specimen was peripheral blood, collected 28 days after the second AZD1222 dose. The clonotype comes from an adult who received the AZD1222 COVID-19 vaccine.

The nucleotides are TGTGCCACCAGTGATTTGGGAGGAGTTAGCTCCTACGAGCAGTACTTC. Translation gives CATSDLGGVSSYEQYF. The V and J genes are TRBV24-1 and TRBJ2-7; TRBD2 might be the D gene, on 5 matching bases. The CDR3, cysteine through phenylalanine, is 16 amino acids long. Just the 48-base CDR3 DNA is kept, in frame starting at base 1. From a lookup of the germline V gene, CDR1 and CDR2 are KGHDR and SFDVKD. Trimming removed 0 bases from V and 0 bases from J, leaving 11 bases between the germline ends.